The present T cell receptor beta chain was sequenced within a study of radiation and T cells in renal cell carcinoma. General observations from the study: Compared with controls, irradiated tumors had more, larger dominant CDR3 motifs.

As to this clone: The antigen remains unidentified.

CDR1 is ENHRY and CDR2 is SYGVKD in the germline V gene. The CDR3 is 14 amino acids. With 6 bases clipped from V and 6 bases from J, the junction kept 8 bases outside the gene matches. TCRdb keeps only in-frame clones here, not all; method: immunoSEQ multiplex PCR. The sample includes some 20,000 clones, about 50% of them seen just once. Specified treatment: 15 Gy SBRT to primary tumor, nephrectomy 4 weeks later. The chain combines TRBV10-3 with TRBJ1-5; TRBD1 matches 7 bases. The source material was tumor tissue, sampled from a patient whose treatment included radiotherapy and nephrectomy. This TCR came from a woman in her 50s with renal cell carcinoma. The CDR3 region is CAISGTEVTQPQHF. The CDR3, as DNA: TGTGCCATCAGCGGGACAGAGGTTACTCAGCCCCAGCATTTT.